Here is one T cell receptor beta chain with its context. This specimen comes from a study of human T cells and chemical hapten exposure. Regarding time point: patch test 3, about 24 weeks after DPC sensitization. Specified treatment: therapeutic diphenylcyclopropenone sensitization with weekly scalp DPC. Per the germline V gene, CDR1 is SGHRS and CDR2 is YFSETQ. Trimming removed 4 bases from V and 3 bases from J, with 16 bases in between. CDR3 length: 15 amino acids. Via MiXCR, TCRdb re-called the RACE reads, giving one row per CDR3 protein. Found here are about 120,000 distinct CDR3 sequences, about 11% of them singletons; the top ten hold about 2.4%.

This clonotype was sampled from a woman in her forties or fifties with alopecia areata. Some clones in this sample may be carry-over from other donors' samples. The source material was whole blood, sampled in connection with sensitization to the hapten diphenylcyclopropenone (DPC). The rearrangement joins TRBV5-1 to TRBJ1-1; D is ambiguous. CDR3 amino acids: CASSGSAWRDTEAFF. CDR3 coding DNA: TGCGCCAGCAGCGGATCCGCATGGAGGGACACTGAAGCTTTCTTT.